The text below deals with one TCR beta chain. Antigen unknown. The data are from a study of cytomegalovirus exposure and HLA in healthy donors. Overall study results and limits: As was reported, the classifier diagnosed cytomegalovirus status with high specificity and sensitivity. Later analysis demonstrated an association between a missense DCLRE1C variant and TCR beta V- and J-gene trimming.

The V end lost 4 bases, the J end lost 6 bases, and 8 bases lay between the germline ends. Germline loops: CDR1 SGDLS, CDR2 YYNGEE. This CDR3 is 12 amino acids long. The PCR contained 60 Vbeta and 13 Jbeta primers. The protocol was immunoSEQ multiplex PCR, while the TCRdb copy is restricted to in-frame clones and leaves out a portion. The sample comprises roughly 97,000 clones, around 73% of which are singletons, and approximately 1.7% rests with the top ten. Sequencing was carried out using PBMCs. The chain uses TRBV9 and TRBJ2-1, with no clear D. The sequence came from a woman between 40 and 55 years old in good health and CMV-seronegative. CDR3 amino acids: CASSRVSNEQFF. CDR3 sequence (DNA): TGTGCCAGCAGCCGCGTTAGCAATGAGCAGTTCTTC.